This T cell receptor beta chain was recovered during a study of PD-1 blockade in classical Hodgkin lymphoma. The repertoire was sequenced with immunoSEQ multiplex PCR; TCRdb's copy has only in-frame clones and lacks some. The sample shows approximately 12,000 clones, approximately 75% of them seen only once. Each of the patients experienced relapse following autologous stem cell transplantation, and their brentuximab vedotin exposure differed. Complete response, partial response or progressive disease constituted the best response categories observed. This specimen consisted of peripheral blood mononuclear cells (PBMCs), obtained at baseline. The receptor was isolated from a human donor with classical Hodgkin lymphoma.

CDR3 protein: CASSDRDRANSPLHF. As DNA, the CDR3 is TGTGCCAGCTCAGACCGGGACAGGGCGAATTCACCCCTCCACTTT. The V call is TRBV18, the J call TRBJ1-6; 9 nucleotides agree with TRBD1. V shed 5 bases and J 7 bases; nucleotides not matched to a gene: 6. The CDR3 runs to 15 residues. Germline CDR1 is KGHSH and CDR2 is LQKENI. Using reference TRBV18 and TRBJ1-6 for the parts outside the CDR3, the full variable domain is NAGVMQNPRHLVRRRGQEARLRCSPMKGHSHVYWYRQLPEEGLKFMVYLQKENIIDESGMPKERFSAEFPKEGPSILRIQQVVRGDSAAYFCASSDRDRANSPLHFGNGTRLTVT.